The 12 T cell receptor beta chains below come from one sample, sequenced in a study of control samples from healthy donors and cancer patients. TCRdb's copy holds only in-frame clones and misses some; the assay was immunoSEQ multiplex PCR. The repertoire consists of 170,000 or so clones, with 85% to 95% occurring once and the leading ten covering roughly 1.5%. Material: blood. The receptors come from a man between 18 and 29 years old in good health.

CDR3 nucleotide sequence: TGTGCCAGCAGCTTGGTGGGGGGGCAGAGCAATCAGCCCCAGCATTTT. It encodes CASSLVGGQSNQPQHF. V usage is TRBV5-5 and J usage is TRBJ1-5; possible D gene TRBD1, 6 bases. The germline V and J ends were trimmed by 0 bases and 1 base, with 11 bases remaining between them. Germline CDR1 SGHKS, CDR2 YYEKEE (reference sequence). CDR3 length: 16 amino acids.

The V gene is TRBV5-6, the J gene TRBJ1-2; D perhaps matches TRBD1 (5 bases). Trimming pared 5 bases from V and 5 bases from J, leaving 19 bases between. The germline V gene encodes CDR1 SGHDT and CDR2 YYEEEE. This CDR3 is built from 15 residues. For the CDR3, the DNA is TGTGCCAGCAGGGAAGCCGGGACGACCCCTTATGGCTACACCTTC. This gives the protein CASREAGTTPYGYTF.

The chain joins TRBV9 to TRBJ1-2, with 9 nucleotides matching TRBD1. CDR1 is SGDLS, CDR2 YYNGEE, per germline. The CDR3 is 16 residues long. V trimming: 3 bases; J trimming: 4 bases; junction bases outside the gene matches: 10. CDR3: CASSGRNRGPIYGYTF. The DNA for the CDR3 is TGTGCCAGCAGCGGTCGAAACAGGGGGCCCATCTATGGCTACACCTTC.

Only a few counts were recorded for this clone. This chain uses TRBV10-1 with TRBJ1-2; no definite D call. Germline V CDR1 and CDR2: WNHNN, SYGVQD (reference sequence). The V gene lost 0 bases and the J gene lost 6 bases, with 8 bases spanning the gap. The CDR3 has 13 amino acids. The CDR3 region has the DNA TGCGCCAGCAGTGAGTCAAGGGAGGATGGCTACACCTTC. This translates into CASSESREDGYTF.

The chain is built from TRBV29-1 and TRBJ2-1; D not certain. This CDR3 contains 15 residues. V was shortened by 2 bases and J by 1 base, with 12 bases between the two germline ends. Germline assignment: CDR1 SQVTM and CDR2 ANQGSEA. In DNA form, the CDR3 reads TGCAGCGTTGAAAGAGGCAGTGTATCCTACAATGAGCAGTTCTTC. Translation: CSVERGSVSYNEQFF.

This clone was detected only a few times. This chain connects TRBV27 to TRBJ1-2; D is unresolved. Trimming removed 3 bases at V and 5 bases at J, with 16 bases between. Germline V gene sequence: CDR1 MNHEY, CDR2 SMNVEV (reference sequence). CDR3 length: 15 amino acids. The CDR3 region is CASSFSGVGLYGYTF. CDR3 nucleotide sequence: TGTGCCAGCAGTTTTTCGGGAGTCGGACTTTATGGCTACACCTTC.

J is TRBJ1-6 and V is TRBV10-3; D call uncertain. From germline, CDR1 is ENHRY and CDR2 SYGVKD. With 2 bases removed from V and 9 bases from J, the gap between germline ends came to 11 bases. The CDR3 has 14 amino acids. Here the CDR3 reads CAISEAYGSSPLHF. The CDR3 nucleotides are TGTGCCATCAGTGAGGCTTACGGGTCTTCACCCCTCCACTTT.

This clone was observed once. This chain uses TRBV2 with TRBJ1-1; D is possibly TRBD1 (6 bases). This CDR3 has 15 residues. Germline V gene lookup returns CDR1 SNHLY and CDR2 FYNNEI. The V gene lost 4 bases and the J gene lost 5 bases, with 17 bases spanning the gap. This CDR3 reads CASSVLPRGGTEAFF. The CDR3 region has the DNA TGTGCCAGCAGTGTGCTCCCAAGAGGGGGGACTGAAGCTTTCTTT.

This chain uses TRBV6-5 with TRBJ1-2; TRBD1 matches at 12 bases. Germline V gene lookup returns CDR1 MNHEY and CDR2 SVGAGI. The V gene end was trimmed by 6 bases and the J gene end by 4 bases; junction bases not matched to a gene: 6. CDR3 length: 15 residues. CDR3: CASSIGTGGVYGYTF. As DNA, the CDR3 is TGTGCCAGCAGCATAGGGACAGGGGGCGTCTATGGCTACACCTTC.

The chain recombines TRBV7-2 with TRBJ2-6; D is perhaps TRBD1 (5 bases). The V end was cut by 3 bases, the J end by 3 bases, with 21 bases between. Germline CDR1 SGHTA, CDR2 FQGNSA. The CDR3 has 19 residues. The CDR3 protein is CASSFLRGSQIFGANVLTF. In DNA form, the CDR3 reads TGTGCCAGCAGCTTCCTAAGGGGTTCCCAGATTTTTGGGGCCAACGTCCTGACTTTC.

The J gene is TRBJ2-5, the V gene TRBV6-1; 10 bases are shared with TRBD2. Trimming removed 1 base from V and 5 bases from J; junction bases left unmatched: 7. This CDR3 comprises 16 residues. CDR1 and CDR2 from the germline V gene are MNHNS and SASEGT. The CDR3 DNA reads TGTGCCAGCAGTGAAGATTTAGCGGGGGGCAGGGAGACCCAGTACTTC. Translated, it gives CASSEDLAGGRETQYF.

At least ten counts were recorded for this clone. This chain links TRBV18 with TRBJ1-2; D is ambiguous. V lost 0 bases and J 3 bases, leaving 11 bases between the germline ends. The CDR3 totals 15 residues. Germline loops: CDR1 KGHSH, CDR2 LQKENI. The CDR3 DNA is TGTGCCAGCTCACCACCACTAGGACCCTACTATGGCTACACCTTC. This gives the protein CASSPPLGPYYGYTF.